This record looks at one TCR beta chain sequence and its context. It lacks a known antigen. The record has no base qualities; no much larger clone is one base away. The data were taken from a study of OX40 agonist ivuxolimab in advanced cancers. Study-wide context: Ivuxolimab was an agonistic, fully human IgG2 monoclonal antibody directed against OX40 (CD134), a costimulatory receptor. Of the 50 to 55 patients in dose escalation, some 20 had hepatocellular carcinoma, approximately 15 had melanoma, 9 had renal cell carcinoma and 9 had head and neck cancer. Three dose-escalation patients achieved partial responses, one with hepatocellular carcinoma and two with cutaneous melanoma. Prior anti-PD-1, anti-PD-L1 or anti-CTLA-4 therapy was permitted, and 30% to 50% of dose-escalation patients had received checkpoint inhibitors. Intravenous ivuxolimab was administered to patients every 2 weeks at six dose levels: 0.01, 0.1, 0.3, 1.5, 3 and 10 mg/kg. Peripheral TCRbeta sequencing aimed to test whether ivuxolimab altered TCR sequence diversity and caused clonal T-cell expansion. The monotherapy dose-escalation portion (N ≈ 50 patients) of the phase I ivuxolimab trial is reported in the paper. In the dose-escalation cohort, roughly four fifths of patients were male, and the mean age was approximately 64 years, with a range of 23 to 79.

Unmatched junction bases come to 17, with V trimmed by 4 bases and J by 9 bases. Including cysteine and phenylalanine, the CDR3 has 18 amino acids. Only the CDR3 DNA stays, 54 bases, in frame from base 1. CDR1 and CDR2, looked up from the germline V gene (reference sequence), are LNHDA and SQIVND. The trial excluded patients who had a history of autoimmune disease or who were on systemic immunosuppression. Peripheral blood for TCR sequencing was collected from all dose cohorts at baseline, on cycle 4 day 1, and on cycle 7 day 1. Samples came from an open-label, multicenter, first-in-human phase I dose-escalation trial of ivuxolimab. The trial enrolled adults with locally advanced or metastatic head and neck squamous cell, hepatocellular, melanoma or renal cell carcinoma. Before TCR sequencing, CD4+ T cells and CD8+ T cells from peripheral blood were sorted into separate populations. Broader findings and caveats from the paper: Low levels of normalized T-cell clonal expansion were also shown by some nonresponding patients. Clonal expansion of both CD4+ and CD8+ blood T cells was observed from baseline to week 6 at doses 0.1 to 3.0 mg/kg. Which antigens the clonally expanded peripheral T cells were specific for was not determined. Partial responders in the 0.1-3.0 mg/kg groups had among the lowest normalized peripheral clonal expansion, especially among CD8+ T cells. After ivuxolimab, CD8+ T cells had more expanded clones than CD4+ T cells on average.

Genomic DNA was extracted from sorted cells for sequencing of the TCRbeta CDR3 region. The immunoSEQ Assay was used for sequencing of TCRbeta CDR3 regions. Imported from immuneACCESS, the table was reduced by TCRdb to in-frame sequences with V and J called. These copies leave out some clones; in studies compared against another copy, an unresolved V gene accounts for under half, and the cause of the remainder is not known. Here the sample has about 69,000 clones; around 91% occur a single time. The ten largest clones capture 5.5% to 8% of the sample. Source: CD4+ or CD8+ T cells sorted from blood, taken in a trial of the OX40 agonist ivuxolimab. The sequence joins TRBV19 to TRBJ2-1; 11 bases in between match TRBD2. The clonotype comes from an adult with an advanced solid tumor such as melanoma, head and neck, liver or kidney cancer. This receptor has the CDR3 CASSNYVIAGGPVSEQFF. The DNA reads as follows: TGTGCCAGTAGTAACTACGTAATAGCGGGAGGGCCGGTGAGTGAGCAGTTCTTC.